The entry below gives a single TCR beta chain sequence along with its context. Its antigen is undetermined. The data were taken from a study of T cells in Graves' hyperthyroidism and ophthalmopathy. The study, taken as a whole, reports: In the blood, most expanded thyroid clonotypes above 0.001 appeared as well.

TCR beta CDR3 regions were amplified from RNA. During a first-round RT-PCR of the TCR CDR3, the HTBI primer set was used. MiXCR, applied by TCRdb to the multiplex PCR reads, yields one record per CDR3 protein. The table records about 620,000 distinct CDR3 sequences, roughly 15% of them present only once. The TCR originated in a woman aged 25 to 39 with Graves' hyperthyroidism. Sequencing was done on a sample of blood.

The CDR3 DNA reads as TGCAGTGCCCGTGTACAGGGGAGAGGCAATCAGCCCCAGCATTTT. This gives the protein CSARVQGRGNQPQHF. The chain recombines TRBV20-1 with TRBJ1-5, with TRBD1 matching 7 bases. V was pared by 6 bases and J by 2 bases, with 10 bases of the junction left unmatched. This CDR3 has 15 amino acids. Germline V gene sequence: CDR1 DFQATT, CDR2 SNEGSKA (reference sequence).